The 15 T cell receptor beta chains in this list originate from one sample, sequenced in a study of lymphopenia after photon versus proton radiotherapy. Sequenced by immunoSEQ multiplex PCR; TCRdb stores in-frame clones only, minus some. The sample lists approximately 9,100 clones; around 90% were seen once. The sample in question was peripheral blood, obtained from a patient treated with photon-based radiotherapy. The receptors come from an elderly man with cholangiocarcinoma.

The chain uses TRBV19 and TRBJ1-2; the D gene is possibly TRBD1 (6 bases). The CDR3 is made up of 14 amino acids. Germline assignment: CDR1 LNHDA and CDR2 SQIVND (reference sequence). V lost 2 bases and J lost 3, with 10 bases in between. The CDR3 sequence: CASSIKPGDYGYTF. For the CDR3, the DNA is TGTGCCAGTAGTATAAAACCAGGGGACTATGGCTACACCTTC.

The chain is built from TRBV6-5 and TRBJ1-6; D is uncertain. CDR1 and CDR2 from the germline V gene are MNHEY and SVGAGI. V was clipped by 5 bases and J by 0 bases, with 8 bases between them. The CDR3 sequence is 15 residues long. The CDR3 loop reads CASSPQGSYNSPLHF. The CDR3 DNA sequence: TGTGCCAGCAGTCCCCAAGGCTCCTATAATTCACCCCTCCACTTT.

This chain links TRBV9 with TRBJ1-1; 12 bases align to TRBD1. Germline CDR1 reads SGDLS; CDR2 reads YYNGEE. Trimming cost V 4 bases and J 3 bases; bases outside gene matches: 10. The length of the CDR3 is 17 residues. For the CDR3, the DNA is TGTGCCAGCAGCCCAAGGCTGGGACAGGGGGCGGACACTGAAGCTTTCTTT. This sequence encodes CASSPRLGQGADTEAFF.

The J gene is TRBJ2-1, the V gene TRBV21-1; the table calls TRBD2, which could not be checked here. TRBV21-1 is termed a pseudogene. CDR3 length equals 16 residues. The CDR3 reads CASSKGEETFYNEQFF. CDR3 nucleotide sequence: TGTGCCAGCAGCAAAGGGGAGGAAACCTTCTACAATGAGCAGTTCTTC.

By sample fraction, this clone is hyperexpanded. J is TRBJ2-7 and V is TRBV6-6; D might be TRBD1 or TRBD2, each matching 6 bases. Germline V gives CDR1 MNHNY, CDR2 SVGAGI (reference sequence). V dropped 6 bases and J dropped 7 bases, with 16 bases sitting between them. CDR3 length equals 13 residues. The CDR3 DNA reads as TGTGCCAGCAGCCTACTCCAGGGGAGGGAGCAGTACTTC. Its translation is CASSLLQGREQYF.

The genes are TRBV6-5 and TRBJ1-2; a possible D gene is TRBD1 (6 bases). The CDR3 covers 15 residues. Trimming stripped 6 bases from V and 1 base from J, with 15 bases between. Germline values: CDR1 MNHEY, CDR2 SVGAGI. In DNA, the CDR3 is TGTGCCAGCAGAATCGGGACAAAACTTAACTATGGCTACACCTTC. Amino acid sequence: CASRIGTKLNYGYTF.

This clone came up a few times. The rearrangement uses TRBV18 and TRBJ2-7; D gene unclear. This CDR3 spans 14 amino acids. With 3 bases removed from V and 6 bases from J, the gap between germline ends came to 15 bases. Germline values: CDR1 KGHSH, CDR2 LQKENI. The CDR3 sequence: CASSPTSAWGEQYF. CDR3 bases: TGTGCCAGCTCACCGACCTCCGCATGGGGCGAGCAGTACTTC.

V usage is TRBV28 and J usage is TRBJ2-3; TRBD1 matches at 12 bases. Germline loops: CDR1 MDHEN, CDR2 SYDVKM. V gave up 5 bases and J gave up 4 bases; unmatched junction bases: 7. CDR3 length: 16 amino acids. The CDR3 sequence is CASSPAGTGGADTQYF. As DNA, the CDR3 is TGTGCCAGCAGTCCAGCCGGGACAGGGGGCGCAGATACGCAGTATTTT. The entire variable domain, with the rest obtained from reference TRBV28 and TRBJ2-3, is as follows: DVKVTQSSRYLVKRTGEKVFLECVQDMDHENMFWYRQDPGLGLRLIYFSYDVKMKEKGDIPEGYSVSREKKERFSLILESASTNQTSMYLCASSPAGTGGADTQYFGPGTRLTVL.

The chain has TRBV28 and TRBJ2-7; 9 bases fit TRBD1. The CDR3 sequence is 18 residues long. Germline CDR1 MDHEN, CDR2 SYDVKM. V lost 2 bases to trimming and J lost 4 bases; unmatched junction nucleotides: 15. CDR3 in DNA: TGTGCCAGCAGTTTAGACCGGGACAGGGTTCTAGGGTTTTACGAGCAGTACTTC. It yields the protein CASSLDRDRVLGFYEQYF.

CDR3 in DNA: TGTGCCAGCAGGTCGGGACAGGGAAGTCAGCCCCAGCATTTT. Amino acids: CASRSGQGSQPQHF. This chain uses TRBV28 with TRBJ1-5; 9 bases line up with TRBD1. The CDR3 is made up of 14 amino acids. Germline CDR1 is MDHEN and CDR2 is SYDVKM. With 6 bases clipped from V and 6 bases from J, the junction kept 6 bases outside the gene matches.

As to this clone: Other DNA sequences in the sample encode the same CDR3. This chain uses TRBV20-1 with TRBJ2-3, with D unclear. There are 11 residues in the CDR3. V was shortened by 3 bases and J by 5 bases, with 6 bases between the two germline ends. Germline lookup yields CDR1 DFQATT and CDR2 SNEGSKA (reference sequence). The CDR3 sequence: CSASTGDTQYF. CDR3 coding DNA: TGCAGTGCTAGTACGGGAGATACGCAGTATTTT.

V usage is TRBV4-1 and J usage is TRBJ1-3; D gene uncertain. The CDR3 runs to 15 residues. Trimming stripped 4 bases from V and 0 bases from J, with 10 bases between. Germline loops: CDR1 MGHRA, CDR2 YSYEKL. The CDR3 spells CASSRLESSGNTIYF. The CDR3 coding sequence is TGCGCCAGCAGCCGCCTCGAGAGCTCTGGAAACACCATATATTTT.

The chain joins TRBV28 to TRBJ2-3; TRBD1 agrees at 9 bases. Germline V gene lookup returns CDR1 MDHEN and CDR2 SYDVKM. CDR3 length equals 17 residues. V lost 5 bases and J lost 0; bases outside the gene matches: 9. The CDR3 is CASSNPGTGRSTDTQYF. CDR3 DNA sequence: TGTGCCAGCAGTAACCCCGGGACAGGGCGTAGCACAGATACGCAGTATTTT.

The chain is built from TRBV5-4 and TRBJ2-7, with 14 bases identical to TRBD2. V was pared by 4 bases and J by 6 bases, with 3 bases of the junction left unmatched. The CDR3 length is 14 residues. Germline V gene lookup returns CDR1 SGHNT and CDR2 YYREEE (reference sequence). The CDR3 here is CASSPGLAGVEQYF. The CDR3 region has the DNA TGTGCCAGCAGCCCGGGACTAGCGGGGGTCGAGCAGTACTTC.

This chain links TRBV15 with TRBJ1-1; possible D gene TRBD1, 5 bases. The CDR3 has 16 residues. Between the trimmed V and J ends, which lost 0 bases and 10 bases, there was a span of 21 bases. Germline CDR1 reads LNHNV; CDR2 reads YYDKDF (reference sequence). The CDR3 coding sequence is TGTGCCACCAGCAGAGATCGATCGGGGGTAGCTAGCAGAGCTTTCTTT. Translated: CATSRDRSGVASRAFF.